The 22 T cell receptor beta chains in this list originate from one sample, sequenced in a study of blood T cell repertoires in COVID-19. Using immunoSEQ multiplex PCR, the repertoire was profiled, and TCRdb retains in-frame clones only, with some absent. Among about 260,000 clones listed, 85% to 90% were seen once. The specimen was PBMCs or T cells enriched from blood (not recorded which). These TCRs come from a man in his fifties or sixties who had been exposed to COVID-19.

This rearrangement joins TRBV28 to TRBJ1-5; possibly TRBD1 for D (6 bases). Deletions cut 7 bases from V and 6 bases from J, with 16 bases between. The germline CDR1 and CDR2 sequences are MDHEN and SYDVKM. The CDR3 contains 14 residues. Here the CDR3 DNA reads TGTGCCAGCAAAGGGGGGGGCGCCGCTCAGCCCCAGCATTTT. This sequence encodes CASKGGGAAQPQHF.

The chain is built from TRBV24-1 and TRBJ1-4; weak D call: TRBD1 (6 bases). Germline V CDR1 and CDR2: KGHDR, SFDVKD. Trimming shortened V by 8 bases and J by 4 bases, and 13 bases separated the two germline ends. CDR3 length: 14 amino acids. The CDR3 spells CATKGEGDNEKLFF. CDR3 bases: TGTGCCACCAAGGGGGAAGGGGATAATGAAAAACTGTTTTTT.

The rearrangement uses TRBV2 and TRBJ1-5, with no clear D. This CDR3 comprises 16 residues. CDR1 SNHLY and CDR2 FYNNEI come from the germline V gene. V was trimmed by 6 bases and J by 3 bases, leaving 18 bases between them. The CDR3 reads CASSPQGGVYNQPQHF. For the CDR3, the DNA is TGTGCCAGCAGCCCTCAAGGCGGGGTATACAATCAGCCCCAGCATTTT.

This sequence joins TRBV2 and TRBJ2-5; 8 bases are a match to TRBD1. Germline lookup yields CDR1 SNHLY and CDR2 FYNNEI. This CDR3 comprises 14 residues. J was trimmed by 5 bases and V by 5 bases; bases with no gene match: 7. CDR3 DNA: TGTGCCAGCAGTTCCCAGGGGGCAGGGGAGACCCAGTACTTC. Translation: CASSSQGAGETQYF.

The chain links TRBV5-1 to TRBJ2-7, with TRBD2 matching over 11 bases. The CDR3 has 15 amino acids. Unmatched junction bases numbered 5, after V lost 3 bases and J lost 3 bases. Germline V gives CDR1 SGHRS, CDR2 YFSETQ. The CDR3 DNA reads TGCGCCAGCAGCTCCGGGACTAGCGGCCTCTACGAGCAGTACGTC. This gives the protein CASSSGTSGLYEQYV.

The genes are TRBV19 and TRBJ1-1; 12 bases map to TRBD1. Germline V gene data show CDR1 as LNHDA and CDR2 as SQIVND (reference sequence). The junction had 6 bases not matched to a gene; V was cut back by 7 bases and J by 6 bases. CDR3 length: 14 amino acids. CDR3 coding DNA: TGTGCCAGTACTCGGGACAGGGGGCCCGCTGAAGCTTTCTTT. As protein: CASTRDRGPAEAFF.

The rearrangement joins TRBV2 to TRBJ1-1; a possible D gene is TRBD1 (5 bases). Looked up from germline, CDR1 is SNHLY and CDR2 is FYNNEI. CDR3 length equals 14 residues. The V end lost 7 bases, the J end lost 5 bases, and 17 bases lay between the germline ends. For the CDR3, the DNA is TGTGCCAGCAAACGAGGAGGGGCGCGAACTGAAGCTTTCTTT. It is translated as CASKRGGARTEAFF.

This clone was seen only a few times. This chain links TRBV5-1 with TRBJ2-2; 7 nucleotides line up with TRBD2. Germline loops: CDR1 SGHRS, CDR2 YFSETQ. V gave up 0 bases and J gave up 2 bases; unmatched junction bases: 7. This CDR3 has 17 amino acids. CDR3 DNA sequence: TGCGCCAGCAGCTTGGCCCCAGCGGGAATAAACACCGGGGAGCTGTTTTTT. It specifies CASSLAPAGINTGELFF.

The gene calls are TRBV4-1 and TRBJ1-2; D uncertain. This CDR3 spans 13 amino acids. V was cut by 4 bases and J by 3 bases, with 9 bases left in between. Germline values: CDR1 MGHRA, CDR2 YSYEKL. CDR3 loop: CASSPGVDYGYTF. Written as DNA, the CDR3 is TGCGCCAGCAGCCCGGGAGTTGACTATGGCTACACCTTC.

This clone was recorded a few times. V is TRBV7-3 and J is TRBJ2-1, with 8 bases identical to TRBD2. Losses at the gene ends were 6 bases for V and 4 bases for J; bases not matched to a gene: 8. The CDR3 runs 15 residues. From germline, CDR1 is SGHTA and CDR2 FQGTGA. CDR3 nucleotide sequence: TGTGCCAGCAGATTCGGGGGGACTAGATACAATGAGCAGTTCTTC. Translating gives CASRFGGTRYNEQFF.

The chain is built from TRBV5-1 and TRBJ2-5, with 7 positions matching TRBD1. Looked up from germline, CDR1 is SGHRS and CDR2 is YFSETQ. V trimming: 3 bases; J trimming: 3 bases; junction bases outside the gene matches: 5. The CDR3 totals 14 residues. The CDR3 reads CASSWDSPKETQYF. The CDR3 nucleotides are TGCGCCAGCAGCTGGGACAGCCCAAAAGAGACCCAGTACTTC.

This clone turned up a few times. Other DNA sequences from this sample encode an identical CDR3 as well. The chain's CDR3 is CASSILGGNTEAFF. The CDR3 DNA reads as TGTGCCAGTAGTATCTTAGGGGGGAACACTGAAGCTTTCTTT. The chain combines TRBV19 with TRBJ1-1; a possible D gene is TRBD1 (6 bases). The CDR3 length is 14 residues. Germline V CDR1 and CDR2: LNHDA, SQIVND (reference sequence). V lost 3 bases and J 1 base, leaving 9 bases between the germline ends.

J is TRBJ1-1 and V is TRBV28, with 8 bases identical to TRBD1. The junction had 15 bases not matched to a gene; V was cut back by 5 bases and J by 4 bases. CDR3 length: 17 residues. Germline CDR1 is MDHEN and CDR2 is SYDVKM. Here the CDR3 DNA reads TGTGCCAGCAGTGCGGTCTGGGTCAGGGGGCTGGGCACTGAAGCTTTCTTT. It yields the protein CASSAVWVRGLGTEAFF.

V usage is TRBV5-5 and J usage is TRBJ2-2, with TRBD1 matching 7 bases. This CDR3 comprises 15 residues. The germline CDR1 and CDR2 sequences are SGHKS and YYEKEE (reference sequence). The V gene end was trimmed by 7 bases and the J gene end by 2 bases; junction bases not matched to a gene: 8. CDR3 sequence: CASQMTGRNTGELFF. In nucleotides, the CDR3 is TGTGCCAGCCAGATGACAGGGCGAAACACCGGGGAGCTGTTTTTT.

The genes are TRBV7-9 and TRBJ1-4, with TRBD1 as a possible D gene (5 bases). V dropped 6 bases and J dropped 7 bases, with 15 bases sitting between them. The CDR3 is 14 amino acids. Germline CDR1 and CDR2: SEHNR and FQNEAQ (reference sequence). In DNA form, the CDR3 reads TGTGCCAGCAGATCACAAGGGGTCCGTGAAAAACTGTTTTTT. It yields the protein CASRSQGVREKLFF.

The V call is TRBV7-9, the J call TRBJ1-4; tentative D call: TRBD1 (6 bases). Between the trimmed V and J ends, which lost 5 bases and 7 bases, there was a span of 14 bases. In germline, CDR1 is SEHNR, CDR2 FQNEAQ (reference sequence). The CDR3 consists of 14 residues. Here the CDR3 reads CASSRGALSEKLFF. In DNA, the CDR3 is TGTGCCAGCAGCCGGGGGGCGCTTAGTGAAAAACTGTTTTTT.

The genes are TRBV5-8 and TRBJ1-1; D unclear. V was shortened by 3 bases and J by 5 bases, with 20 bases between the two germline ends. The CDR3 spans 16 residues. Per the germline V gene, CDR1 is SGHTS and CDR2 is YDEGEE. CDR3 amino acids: CASSWAQGSPGTEAFF. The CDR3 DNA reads TGTGCCAGCAGCTGGGCCCAAGGGTCCCCGGGGACTGAAGCTTTCTTT.

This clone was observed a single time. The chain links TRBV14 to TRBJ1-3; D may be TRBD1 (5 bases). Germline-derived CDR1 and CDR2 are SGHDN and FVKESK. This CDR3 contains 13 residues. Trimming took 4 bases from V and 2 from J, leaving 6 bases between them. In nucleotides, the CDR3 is TGTGCCAGCAGCCGGACAACTGGAAACACCATATATTTT. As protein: CASSRTTGNTIYF.

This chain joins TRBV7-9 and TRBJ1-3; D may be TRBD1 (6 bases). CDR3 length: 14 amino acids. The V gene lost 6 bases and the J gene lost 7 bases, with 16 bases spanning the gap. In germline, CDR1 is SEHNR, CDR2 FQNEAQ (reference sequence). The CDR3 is CASRGSGAANTIYF. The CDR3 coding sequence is TGTGCCAGCAGGGGCTCAGGGGCCGCGAACACCATATATTTT.

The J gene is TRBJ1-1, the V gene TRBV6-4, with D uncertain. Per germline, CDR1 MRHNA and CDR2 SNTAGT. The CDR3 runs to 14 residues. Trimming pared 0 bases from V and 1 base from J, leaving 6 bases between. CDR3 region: CASSDSWQNTEAFF. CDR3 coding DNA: TGTGCCAGCAGTGACTCCTGGCAGAACACTGAAGCTTTCTTT.

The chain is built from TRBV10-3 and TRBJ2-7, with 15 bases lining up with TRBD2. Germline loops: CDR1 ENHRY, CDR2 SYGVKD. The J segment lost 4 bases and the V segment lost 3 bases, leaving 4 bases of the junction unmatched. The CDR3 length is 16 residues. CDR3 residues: CAISDWTSGGAYEQYF. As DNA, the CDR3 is TGTGCCATCAGTGATTGGACTAGCGGGGGGGCGTACGAGCAGTACTTC.

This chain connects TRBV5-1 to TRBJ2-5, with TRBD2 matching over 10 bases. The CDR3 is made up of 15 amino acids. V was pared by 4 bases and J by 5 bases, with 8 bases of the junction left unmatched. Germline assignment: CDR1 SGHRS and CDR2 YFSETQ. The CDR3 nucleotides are TGCGCCAGCAGCCCTGGGTCGGGACTAGCGGAGACCCAGTACTTC. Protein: CASSPGSGLAETQYF.